What follows describes a single T cell receptor (beta chain). This record comes from a study of PD-1 blockade in mismatch repair-deficient tumors. This table comes from immunoSEQ multiplex PCR, and its TCRdb copy is limited to in-frame clones, with some not included. The sample has 14,000 or so clones, more than 65% seen once; the top ten hold under 2%. Material: PBMCs, obtained approximately 15 weeks after starting pembrolizumab. This TCR was sampled from an adult with mismatch repair-deficient cancer.

CDR3: CASSQRTGPYNEQFF. The CDR3 nucleotides read TGTGCCAGCAGCCAGCGGACAGGGCCCTACAATGAGCAGTTCTTC. This chain connects TRBV7-9 to TRBJ2-1; 8 nucleotides match TRBD1. Trimming removed 5 bases from V and 2 bases from J; junction bases left unmatched: 5. The CDR3 is 15 amino acids. Germline V lookup: CDR1 SEHNR, CDR2 FQNEAQ (reference sequence).